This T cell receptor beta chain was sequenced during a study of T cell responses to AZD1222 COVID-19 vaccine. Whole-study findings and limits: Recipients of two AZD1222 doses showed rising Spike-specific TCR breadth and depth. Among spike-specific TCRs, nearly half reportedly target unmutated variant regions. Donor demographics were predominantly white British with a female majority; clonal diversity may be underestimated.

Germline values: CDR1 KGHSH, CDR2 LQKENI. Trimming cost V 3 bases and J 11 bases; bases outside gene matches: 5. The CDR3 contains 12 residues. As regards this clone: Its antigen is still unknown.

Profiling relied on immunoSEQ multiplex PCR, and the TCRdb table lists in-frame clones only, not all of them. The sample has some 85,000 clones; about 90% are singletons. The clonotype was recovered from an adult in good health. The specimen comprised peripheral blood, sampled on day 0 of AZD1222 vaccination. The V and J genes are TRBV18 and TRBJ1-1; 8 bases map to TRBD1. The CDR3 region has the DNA TGTGCCAGCTCACCCTCGGACAGGGCTGCTTTCTTT. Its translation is CASSPSDRAAFF.